These 25 T cell receptor beta chains came from one sample sequenced in a study of Graves' ophthalmopathy and Graves' hyperthyroidism. The authors amplified TCR beta CDR3 regions from RNA transcripts. Second-round multiplex PCR came after a first-round RT-PCR that employed HTBI primers. TCRdb re-called the multiplex PCR reads with MiXCR, one entry per CDR3 protein. The table records about 550,000 distinct CDR3 sequences, just under 40% of them present only once. The specimen was peripheral blood or thyroid tissue (not recorded which). All receptors come from an adult man with Graves' hyperthyroidism.

The rearrangement uses TRBV7-2 and TRBJ2-2, with 8 nucleotides matching TRBD1. This CDR3 has 15 residues. The germline V gene has CDR1 SGHTA and CDR2 FQGNSA. V gave up 5 bases and J gave up 4 bases; unmatched junction bases: 6. The CDR3 loop is CASSHRGARTGELFF. The CDR3 DNA reads TGTGCCAGCAGCCACAGGGGGGCGCGCACCGGGGAGCTGTTTTTT.

Many counts were recorded for this clonotype. The DNA for the CDR3 is TGCAGTGCTAGACGACAGGGGGCTGAAGCTTTCTTT. It is translated as CSARRQGAEAFF. The rearrangement joins TRBV20-1 to TRBJ1-1; 9 nucleotides agree with TRBD1. The CDR3 consists of 12 residues. Germline V gives CDR1 DFQATT, CDR2 SNEGSKA (reference sequence). The junction had 1 base not matched to a gene; V was cut back by 2 bases and J by 6 bases.

The chain joins TRBV6-8 to TRBJ1-2; 7 bases are shared with TRBD1. The CDR3 consists of 15 residues. The V gene end was trimmed by 4 bases and the J gene end by 7 bases; junction bases not matched to a gene: 12. Germline V gene sequence: CDR1 MNHGY, CDR2 SAAAGT. DNA of the CDR3: TGTGCCAGCAGTTTACTCGTACAGGGGTCTGGTGGCTACACCTTC. Encoded protein: CASSLLVQGSGGYTF.

This clonotype was seen repeatedly, ten times or more. In nucleotides, the CDR3 is TGTGCCAGCAGCTTAGTAGACGGGACTGGGGGAAACACCATATATTTT. This translates into CASSLVDGTGGNTIYF. The chain links TRBV7-9 to TRBJ1-3; possible D gene TRBD1, 5 bases. The CDR3 totals 16 residues. Trimming pared 1 base from V and 4 bases from J, leaving 14 bases between. The V gene's germline CDR1 is SEHNR and CDR2 FQNEAQ (reference sequence).

The chain combines TRBV4-1 with TRBJ1-5, with D tentatively TRBD1 (5 bases). V was shortened by 3 bases and J by 1 base, with 13 bases between the two germline ends. The CDR3 has 16 amino acids. Germline loops: CDR1 MGHRA, CDR2 YSYEKL. Written as DNA, the CDR3 is TGCGCCAGCAGCCAGAGCGGGAGACAGAGCAATCAGCCCCAGCATTTT. This sequence encodes CASSQSGRQSNQPQHF.

In its sample, this clonotype was seen many times. V usage is TRBV19 and J usage is TRBJ1-1, with unresolved D. Per the germline V gene, CDR1 is LNHDA and CDR2 is SQIVND (reference sequence). The CDR3 is 14 residues long. The V end lost 5 bases, the J end lost 0 bases, and 10 bases lay between the germline ends. The CDR3 bases are TGTGCCAGTAGTCCACACGGCATGAACACTGAAGCTTTCTTT. It specifies CASSPHGMNTEAFF.

This chain links TRBV7-9 with TRBJ1-4, with D tentatively TRBD1 (5 bases). The CDR3 runs to 13 residues. The germline V and J ends were trimmed by 5 bases and 7 bases, with 11 bases remaining between them. CDR1 is SEHNR, CDR2 FQNEAQ, per germline (reference sequence). CDR3 sequence: CASSRGQVEKLFF. In DNA, the CDR3 is TGTGCCAGCAGCAGGGGTCAGGTTGAAAAACTGTTTTTT. The complete variable domain, with remaining parts taken from reference TRBV7-9 and TRBJ1-4, reads DTGVSQNPRHKITKRGQNVTFRCDPISEHNRLYWYRQTLGQGPEFLTYFQNEAQLEKSRLLSDRFSAERPKGSFSTLEIQRTEQGDSAMYLCASSRGQVEKLFFGSGTQLSVL.

As to this clonotype: It is likely a read error, because the conserved phenylalanine at the end of the CDR3 is missing. CDR3 sequence reads: CASSGRTGGVNQPQHL. The CDR3, as DNA: TGTGCCAGCAGTGGCAGGACAGGGGGCGTCAATCAGCCCCAGCATCTT. The chain links TRBV2 to TRBJ1-5; 11 bases match TRBD1. Germline V lookup: CDR1 SNHLY, CDR2 FYNNEI. V was clipped by 4 bases and J by 3 bases; unmatched bases: 5. The CDR3 is 16 amino acids.

The chain recombines TRBV5-5 with TRBJ2-2, with D hard to call. V dropped 2 bases and J dropped 8 bases, with 10 bases sitting between them. The V gene's germline CDR1 is SGHKS and CDR2 YYEKEE (reference sequence). This CDR3 region has 13 residues. The CDR3 DNA is TGTGCCAGCAGCTTCCGTTTACAGGGGGAGCTGTTTTTT. This translates into CASSFRLQGELFF. Based on the CDR3 plus reference TRBV5-5 and TRBJ2-2, the full variable domain is DAGVTQSPTHLIKTRGQQVTLRCSPISGHKSVSWYQQVLGQGPQFIFQYYEKEERGRGNFPDRFSARQFPNYSSELNVNALLLGDSALYLCASSFRLQGELFFGEGSRLTVL.

This clonotype was recorded at least ten times. The J gene is TRBJ2-7, the V gene TRBV29-1; 7 positions agree with TRBD2. From germline, CDR1 is SQVTM and CDR2 ANQGSEA. The trim removed 0 bases at V and 2 bases at J, leaving 7 bases unmatched. There are 15 residues in the CDR3. The CDR3: CSVEEGSGPTYEQYF. CDR3 nucleotides: TGCAGCGTTGAAGAGGGTAGCGGGCCCACCTACGAGCAGTACTTC.

This clonotype came up a few times. The gene calls are TRBV11-2 and TRBJ1-1; D not resolved. V lost 4 bases to trimming and J lost 0 bases, with 9 bases between them. The CDR3 sequence is 14 residues long. The germline gives CDR1 SGHAT, CDR2 FQNNGV. For the CDR3, the DNA is TGTGCCAGCAGCTCGTCAAAAATGAACACTGAAGCTTTCTTT. Its protein is CASSSSKMNTEAFF. Using reference TRBV11-2 and TRBJ1-1 for the parts outside the CDR3, the full variable domain is EAGVAQSPRYKIIEKRQSVAFWCNPISGHATLYWYQQILGQGPKLLIQFQNNGVVDDSQLPKDRFSAERLKGVDSTLKIQPAKLEDSAVYLCASSSSKMNTEAFFGQGTRLTVV.

For this clonotype: This clone may be a read error of a much larger clone one base away. This rearrangement joins TRBV29-1 to TRBJ2-3, with D perhaps matching TRBD1 (6 bases). Germline CDR1 is SQVTM and CDR2 is ANQGSEA. This CDR3 is built from 13 residues. CDR3 loop: CSATGGGTGTQYF. In DNA form, the CDR3 reads TGCAGCGCGACAGGAGGTGGCACAGGTACGCAGTATTTT.

This chain connects TRBV5-6 to TRBJ2-2; 8 bases align to TRBD2. Losses at the gene ends were 4 bases for V and 6 bases for J; bases not matched to a gene: 11. Germline CDR1 SGHDT, CDR2 YYEEEE. CDR3 size: 16 residues. CDR3 residues: CASSNTGTRMAGELFF. The CDR3 bases are TGTGCCAGCAGCAATACCGGGACTAGGATGGCCGGGGAGCTGTTTTTT. The full variable domain, completed using reference TRBV5-6 and TRBJ2-2, is DAGVTQSPTHLIKTRGQQVTLRCSPKSGHDTVSWYQQALGQGPQFIFQYYEEEERQRGNFPDRFSGHQFPNYSSELNVNALLLGDSALYLCASSNTGTRMAGELFFGEGSRLTVL.

This chain uses TRBV6-4 with TRBJ1-1; 7 nucleotides line up with TRBD1. Per the germline V gene, CDR1 is MRHNA and CDR2 is SNTAGT. The ends lost 5 bases at V and 4 bases at J; junction bases unmatched: 7. The length of the CDR3 is 14 residues. In nucleotides, the CDR3 is TGTGCCAGCAGTTCCGGGACAGTGGGCACTGAAGCTTTCTTT. Translation gives CASSSGTVGTEAFF.

Note on this clonotype: Possible read error: a much larger clone is one base away. The genes are TRBV19 and TRBJ1-1; D gene unclear. Looked up from germline, CDR1 is LNHDA and CDR2 is SQIVND (reference sequence). This CDR3 comprises 11 residues. V was trimmed by 11 bases and J by 4 bases, leaving 11 bases between them. The CDR3 nucleotides are TGTGCCTCCTGGAGTCGCACTGAAGCTTTCTTT. It translates to CASWSRTEAFF.

This chain joins TRBV6-5 and TRBJ1-5; TRBD1 is a possible D gene (6 bases). V lost 5 bases, J lost 3 bases, and 11 bases lay in between. Germline V gene data show CDR1 as MNHEY and CDR2 as SVGAGI. CDR3 size: 14 residues. This chain's CDR3 is CASSDPGANQPQHF. In DNA, the CDR3 is TGTGCCAGCAGTGACCCAGGGGCCAATCAGCCCCAGCATTTT.

In the case of this clonotype: This may come from a read error, since a much larger clone is one base off. The rearrangement joins TRBV19 to TRBJ1-1; 8 nucleotides align to TRBD1. CDR1 and CDR2 (germline): LNHDA, SQIVND (reference sequence). The CDR3 is made up of 14 amino acids. DNA for the CDR3: TGTGCCACCCATAAGGACAGGGCGGACACTGAAGCTCTCTTT. Translation: CATHKDRADTEALF.

The J gene is TRBJ2-7, the V gene TRBV29-1; 7 bases are a match to TRBD1. CDR1 is SQVTM, CDR2 ANQGSEA, per germline. The junction had 5 bases not matched to a gene; V was cut back by 4 bases and J by 5 bases. CDR3 length equals 12 residues. CDR3 region: CSVVTGVDEQYF. The CDR3 bases are TGCAGCGTTGTAACAGGGGTGGACGAGCAGTACTTC.

This clonotype was detected many times. The rearrangement joins TRBV20-1 to TRBJ1-4, with 9 bases aligning to TRBD1. There are 14 residues in the CDR3. V lost 5 bases, J lost 6 bases, and 7 bases stayed unmatched. Looked up from germline, CDR1 is DFQATT and CDR2 is SNEGSKA (reference sequence). The CDR3 reads CSAGTQGADEKLFF. In nucleotides, the CDR3 is TGCAGTGCTGGTACACAGGGGGCGGATGAAAAACTGTTTTTT.

This clonotype was seen at least ten times. This sequence joins TRBV19 and TRBJ1-5; no clear D gene. This CDR3 has 16 amino acids. Germline-derived CDR1 and CDR2 are LNHDA and SQIVND (reference sequence). V was cut by 0 bases and J by 7 bases, with 16 bases left in between. DNA of the CDR3: TGTGCCAGTAGTATAGAGGCTGATCGAAGGTCACAGCCCCAGCATTTT. Protein sequence: CASSIEADRRSQPQHF.

This clonotype was observed many times. The gene calls are TRBV6-1 and TRBJ2-7; 8 bases match TRBD2. This CDR3 region has 15 residues. In germline, CDR1 is MNHNS, CDR2 SASEGT. V gave up 2 bases and J gave up 2 bases; unmatched junction bases: 5. CDR3 in amino acids: CASSELGGRTYEQYF. The DNA of the CDR3 is TGTGCCAGCAGTGAATTAGGCGGGAGGACCTACGAGCAGTACTTC.

V and J are TRBV10-3 and TRBJ1-2, with 10 positions matching TRBD1. The germline V gene has CDR1 ENHRY and CDR2 SYGVKD. The CDR3 length is 14 residues. J was trimmed by 12 bases and V by 2 bases; bases with no gene match: 9. The CDR3, as DNA: TGTGCCATCAGTGAGCCTGACAGGGGGCTTGGAAACACCTTC. Translation: CAISEPDRGLGNTF.

This clonotype has just a few counts. The chain uses TRBV29-1 and TRBJ2-4, with D possibly being TRBD1 (6 bases). The V and J ends lost 4 bases and 0 bases respectively, with 7 bases between them. Germline loops: CDR1 SQVTM, CDR2 ANQGSEA. CDR3 length equals 13 residues. The CDR3 sequence: CSVGGLAKNIQYF. In DNA form, the CDR3 reads TGCAGCGTTGGGGGGCTAGCCAAAAACATTCAGTACTTC.

A few counts support this clonotype. The genes are TRBV4-1 and TRBJ1-3, with 8 bases lining up with TRBD1. The V and J ends lost 4 bases and 2 bases, in that order; junction bases with no gene match: 4. Germline V gene sequence: CDR1 MGHRA, CDR2 YSYEKL. The CDR3 extends over 15 amino acids. The CDR3 region is CASSLDRGTGNTIYF. DNA of the CDR3: TGCGCCAGCAGCCTAGACAGGGGCACTGGAAACACCATATATTTT.

This chain connects TRBV7-8 to TRBJ1-3; D is unresolved. V was cut by 2 bases and J by 7 bases, with 6 bases left in between. Germline assignment: CDR1 SGHVS and CDR2 FQNEAQ. This CDR3 has 12 residues. In nucleotides, the CDR3 is TGTGCCAGCAGCTTATCACGGAACACCATATATTTT. This sequence encodes CASSLSRNTIYF. The full variable domain, in which reference TRBV7-8 and TRBJ1-3 provide the parts outside the CDR3, is GAGVSQSPRYKVAKRGQDVALRCDPISGHVSLFWYQQALGQGPEFLTYFQNEAQLDKSGLPSDRFFAERPEGSVSTLKIQRTQQEDSAVYLCASSLSRNTIYFGEGSWLTVV.